What follows describes a single T cell receptor (beta chain). This PCR relied on a set of 60 Vbeta primers and 13 Jbeta primers. The data were produced by immunoSEQ multiplex PCR, yet TCRdb's version contains in-frame clones alone and is incomplete. The table includes roughly 180,000 clones, approximately 80% detected once. This entry comes from a study of cytomegalovirus exposure and HLA in healthy donors. This CDR3 is 16 amino acids long. Trimming removed 0 bases from V and 4 bases from J; junction bases left unmatched: 7. Germline CDR1 is KGHSY and CDR2 is FQNENV. The sequenced material came from PBMCs. V and J are TRBV16 and TRBJ1-2; 8 bases fit TRBD1. This sequence was found in a female donor in good health and CMV-seronegative. The CDR3 loop reads CASSQSQGAIIYGYTF. CDR3 nucleotides: TGTGCCAGCAGCCAATCGCAGGGGGCGATTATCTATGGCTACACCTTC.